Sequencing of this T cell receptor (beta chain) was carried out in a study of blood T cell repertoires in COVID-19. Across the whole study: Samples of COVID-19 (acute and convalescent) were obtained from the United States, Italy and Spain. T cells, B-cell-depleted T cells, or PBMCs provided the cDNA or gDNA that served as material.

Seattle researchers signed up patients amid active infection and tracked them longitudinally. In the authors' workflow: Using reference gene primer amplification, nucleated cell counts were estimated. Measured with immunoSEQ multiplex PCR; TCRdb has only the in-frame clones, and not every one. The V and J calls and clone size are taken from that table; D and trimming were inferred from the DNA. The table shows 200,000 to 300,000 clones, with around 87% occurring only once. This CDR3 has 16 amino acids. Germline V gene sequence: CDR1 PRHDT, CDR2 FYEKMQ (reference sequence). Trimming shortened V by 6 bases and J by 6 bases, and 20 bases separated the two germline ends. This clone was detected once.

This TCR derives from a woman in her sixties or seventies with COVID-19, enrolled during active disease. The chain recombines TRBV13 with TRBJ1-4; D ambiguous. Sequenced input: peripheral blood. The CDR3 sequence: CASSEVGGRRDEKLFF. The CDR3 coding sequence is TGTGCCAGCAGTGAAGTAGGAGGCCGGCGTGATGAAAAACTGTTTTTT.